The clone carrying this T cell receptor (beta chain) was observed once. Its antigen is unknown. V lost 5 bases and J lost 0, with 5 bases in between. Germline loops: CDR1 SGHVS, CDR2 FQNEAQ. There are 12 residues in the CDR3. Naive or memory CD4+ cells were cultured 1:1 with T cell-depleted PBMCs plus CEF. These data originate in a study of CD4 T cells in relation to SARS-CoV-2 and coronaviruses. At the level of the study: After less than 11 days of antigen culture, PBMC TCR beta CDR3s were sequenced.

The method was immunoSEQ multiplex PCR; TCRdb's version includes in-frame clones alone and lacks a portion of them. The top ten clones hold 2.8% of a sample with about 36,000 clones, 77% of them seen once. Study results and caveats: According to naive versus memory sequencing, detected responses are memory recall, not newly primed. Roughly three fifths of donors had memory CD4+ clonotypes crossrecognizing SARS-CoV-2 and common cold coronavirus spike.

Sequences were obtained from memory CD4+ T cells from PBMCs, cultured in vitro. This chain joins TRBV7-8 and TRBJ2-7; D not resolved. This TCR was recovered from an adult with COVID-19. CDR3 bases: TGTGCCAGCAGCCCGTTCTCCTACGAGCAGTACTTC. It yields the protein CASSPFSYEQYF.